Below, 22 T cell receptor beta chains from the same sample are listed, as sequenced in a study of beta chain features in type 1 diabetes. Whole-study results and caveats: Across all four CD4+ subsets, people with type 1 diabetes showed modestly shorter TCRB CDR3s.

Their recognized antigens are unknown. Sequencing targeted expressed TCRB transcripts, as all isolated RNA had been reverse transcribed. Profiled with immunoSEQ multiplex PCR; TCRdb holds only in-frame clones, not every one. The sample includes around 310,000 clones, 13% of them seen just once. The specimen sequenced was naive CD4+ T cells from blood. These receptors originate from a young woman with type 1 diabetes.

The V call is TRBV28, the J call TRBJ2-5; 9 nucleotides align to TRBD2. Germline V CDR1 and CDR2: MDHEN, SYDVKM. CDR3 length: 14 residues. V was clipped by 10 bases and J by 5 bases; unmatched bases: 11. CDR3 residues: CATHTGTSPETQYF. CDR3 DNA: TGTGCCACTCACACCGGGACTAGCCCGGAGACCCAGTACTTC.

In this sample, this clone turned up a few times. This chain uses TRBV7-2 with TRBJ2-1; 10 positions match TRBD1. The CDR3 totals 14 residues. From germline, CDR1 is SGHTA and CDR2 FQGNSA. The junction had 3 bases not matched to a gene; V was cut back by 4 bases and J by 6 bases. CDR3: CASSWDRGSNEQFF. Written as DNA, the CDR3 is TGTGCCAGCAGCTGGGACAGGGGCTCCAATGAGCAGTTCTTC. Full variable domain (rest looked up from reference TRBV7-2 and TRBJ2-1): GAGVSQSPSNKVTEKGKDVELRCDPISGHTALYWYRQSLGQGLEFLIYFQGNSAPDKSGLPSDRFSAERTGGSVSTLTIQRTQQEDSAVYLCASSWDRGSNEQFFGPGTRLTVL.

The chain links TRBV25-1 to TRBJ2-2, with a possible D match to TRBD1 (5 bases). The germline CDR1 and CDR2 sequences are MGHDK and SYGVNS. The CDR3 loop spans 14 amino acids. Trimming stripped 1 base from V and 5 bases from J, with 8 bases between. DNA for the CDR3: TGTGCCAGCAGTGAATTCAGGGCAACCGGGGAGCTGTTTTTT. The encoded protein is CASSEFRATGELFF.

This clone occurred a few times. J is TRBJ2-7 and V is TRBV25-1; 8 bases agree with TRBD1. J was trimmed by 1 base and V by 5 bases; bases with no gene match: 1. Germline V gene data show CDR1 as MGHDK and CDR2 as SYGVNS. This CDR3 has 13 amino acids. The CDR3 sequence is CASSRQGSYEQYV. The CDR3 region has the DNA TGTGCCAGCAGTCGACAGGGGTCCTACGAGCAGTACGTC.

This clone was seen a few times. The CDR3 is CATSTLLTASNEKLFF. The CDR3 DNA is TGTGCCACCAGCACTTTGTTAACAGCCTCTAATGAAAAACTGTTTTTT. This chain uses TRBV15 with TRBJ1-4, with D hard to call. Germline CDR1 is LNHNV and CDR2 is YYDKDF (reference sequence). Trimming left V 4 bases short and J 3 bases short, with 15 bases between. This CDR3 region has 16 residues.

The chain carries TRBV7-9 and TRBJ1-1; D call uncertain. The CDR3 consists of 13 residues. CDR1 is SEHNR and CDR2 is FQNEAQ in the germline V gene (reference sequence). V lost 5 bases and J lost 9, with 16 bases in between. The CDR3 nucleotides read TGTGCCAGCAGCATCTTGGCGGTAGATCAAGCTTTCTTT. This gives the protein CASSILAVDQAFF.

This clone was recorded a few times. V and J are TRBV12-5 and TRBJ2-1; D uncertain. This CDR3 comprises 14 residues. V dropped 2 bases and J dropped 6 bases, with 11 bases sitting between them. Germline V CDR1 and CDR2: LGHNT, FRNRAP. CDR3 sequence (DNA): TGTGCTAGTGGTTTGCCCTCGGTCGGCAATGAGCAGTTCTTC. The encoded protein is CASGLPSVGNEQFF.

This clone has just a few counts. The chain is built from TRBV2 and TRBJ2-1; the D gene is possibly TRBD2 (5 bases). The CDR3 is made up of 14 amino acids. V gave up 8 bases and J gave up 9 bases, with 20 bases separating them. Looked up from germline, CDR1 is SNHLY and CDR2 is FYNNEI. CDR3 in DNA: TGTGCCAGCCTTTCCCTAGCCCTTCGGGGTGAGCAGTTCTTC. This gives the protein CASLSLALRGEQFF.

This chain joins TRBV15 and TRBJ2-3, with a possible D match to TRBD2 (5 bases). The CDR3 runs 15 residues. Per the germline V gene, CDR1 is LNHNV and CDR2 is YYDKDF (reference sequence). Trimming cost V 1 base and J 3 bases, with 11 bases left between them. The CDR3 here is CATSRVGRVTDTQYF. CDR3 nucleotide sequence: TGTGCCACCAGCAGAGTTGGGCGGGTGACAGATACGCAGTATTTT.

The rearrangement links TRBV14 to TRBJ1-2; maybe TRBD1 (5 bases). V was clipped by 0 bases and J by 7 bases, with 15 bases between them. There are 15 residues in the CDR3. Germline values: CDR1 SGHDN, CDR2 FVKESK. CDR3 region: CASSQELGGYSGYTF. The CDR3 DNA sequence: TGTGCCAGCAGCCAAGAGCTCGGGGGTTATAGTGGCTACACCTTC.

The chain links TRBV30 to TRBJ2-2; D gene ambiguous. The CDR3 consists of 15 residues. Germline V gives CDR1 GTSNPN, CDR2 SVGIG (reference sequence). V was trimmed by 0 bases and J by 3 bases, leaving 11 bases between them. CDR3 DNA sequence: TGTGCCTGGAGTGTAGACATGTGGGACACCGGGGAGCTGTTTTTT. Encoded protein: CAWSVDMWDTGELFF.

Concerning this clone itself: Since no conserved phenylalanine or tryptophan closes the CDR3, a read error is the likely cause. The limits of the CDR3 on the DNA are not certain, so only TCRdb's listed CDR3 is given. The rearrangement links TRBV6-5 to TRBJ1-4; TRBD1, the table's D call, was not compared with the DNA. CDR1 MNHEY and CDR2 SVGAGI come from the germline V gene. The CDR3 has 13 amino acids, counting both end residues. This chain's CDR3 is CASSYSNIDSQDV.

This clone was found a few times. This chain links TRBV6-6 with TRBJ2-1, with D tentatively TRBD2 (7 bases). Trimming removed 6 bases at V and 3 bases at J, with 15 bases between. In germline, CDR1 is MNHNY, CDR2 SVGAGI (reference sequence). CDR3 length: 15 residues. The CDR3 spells CASSDRGAGYNEQFF. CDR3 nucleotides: TGTGCCAGCAGCGATCGGGGGGCGGGCTACAATGAGCAGTTCTTC.

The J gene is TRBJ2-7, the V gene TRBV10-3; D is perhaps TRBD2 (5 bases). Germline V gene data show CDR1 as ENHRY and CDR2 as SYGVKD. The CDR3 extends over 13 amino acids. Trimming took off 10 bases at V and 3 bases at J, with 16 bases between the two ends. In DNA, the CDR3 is TGTGCCACCTCCGGAGTGGCGGGCTACGAGCAGTACGTC. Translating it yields CATSGVAGYEQYV.

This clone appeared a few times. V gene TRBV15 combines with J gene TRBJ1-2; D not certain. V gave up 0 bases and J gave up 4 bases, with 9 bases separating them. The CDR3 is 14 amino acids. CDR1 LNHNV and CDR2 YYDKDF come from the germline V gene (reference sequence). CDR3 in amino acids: CATSRELAVYGYTF. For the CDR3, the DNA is TGTGCCACCAGCAGAGAGCTGGCAGTCTATGGCTACACCTTC. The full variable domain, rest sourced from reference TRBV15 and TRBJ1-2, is DAMVIQNPRYQVTQFGKPVTLSCSQTLNHNVMYWYQQKSSQAPKLLFHYYDKDFNNEADTPDNFQSRRPNTSFCFLDIRSPGLGDTAMYLCATSRELAVYGYTFGSGTRLTVV.

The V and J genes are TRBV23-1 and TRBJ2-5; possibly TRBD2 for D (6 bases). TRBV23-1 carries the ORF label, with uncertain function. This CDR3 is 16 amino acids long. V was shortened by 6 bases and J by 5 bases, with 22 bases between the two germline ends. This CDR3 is CASSPRDSQKVETQYF. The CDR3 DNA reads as TGCGCCAGCAGCCCGAGGGACTCCCAAAAGGTGGAGACCCAGTACTTC.

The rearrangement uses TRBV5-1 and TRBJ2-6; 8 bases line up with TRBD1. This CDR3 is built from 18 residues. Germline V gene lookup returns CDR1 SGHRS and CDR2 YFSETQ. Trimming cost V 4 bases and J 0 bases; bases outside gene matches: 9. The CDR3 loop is CASSTDRATGSGANVLTF. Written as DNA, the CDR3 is TGCGCCAGCAGCACGGACAGGGCGACAGGCTCTGGGGCCAACGTCCTGACTTTC.

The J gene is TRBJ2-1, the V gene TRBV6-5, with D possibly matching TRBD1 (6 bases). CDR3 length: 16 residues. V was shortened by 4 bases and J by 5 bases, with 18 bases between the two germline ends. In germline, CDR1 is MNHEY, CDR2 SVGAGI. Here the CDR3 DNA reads TGTGCCAGCAGTTCCCCAGGGCAGGGGTCGGACAATGAGCAGTTCTTC. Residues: CASSSPGQGSDNEQFF.

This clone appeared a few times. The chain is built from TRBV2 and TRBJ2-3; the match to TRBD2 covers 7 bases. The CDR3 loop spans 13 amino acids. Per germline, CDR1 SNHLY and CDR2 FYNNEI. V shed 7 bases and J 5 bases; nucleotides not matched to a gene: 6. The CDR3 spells CASKGLQVDTQYF. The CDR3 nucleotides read TGTGCCAGCAAGGGACTACAAGTAGATACGCAGTATTTT.

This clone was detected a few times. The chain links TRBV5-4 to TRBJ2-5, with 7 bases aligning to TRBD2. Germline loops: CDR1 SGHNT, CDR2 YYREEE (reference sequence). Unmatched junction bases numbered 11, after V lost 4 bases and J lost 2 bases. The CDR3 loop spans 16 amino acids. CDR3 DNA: TGTGCCAGCAGCCCCGTTATGCGGGGGAGACAAGAGACCCAGTACTTC. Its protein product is CASSPVMRGRQETQYF.

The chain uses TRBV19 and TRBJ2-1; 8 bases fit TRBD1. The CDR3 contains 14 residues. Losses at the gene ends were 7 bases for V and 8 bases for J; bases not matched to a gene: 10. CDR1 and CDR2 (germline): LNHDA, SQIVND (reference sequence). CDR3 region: CASTPGQGAYEQFF. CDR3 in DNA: TGTGCCAGTACCCCGGGTCAGGGGGCCTATGAGCAGTTCTTC. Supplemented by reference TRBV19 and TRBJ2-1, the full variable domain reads DGGITQSPKYLFRKEGQNVTLSCEQNLNHDAMYWYRQDPGQGLRLIYYSQIVNDFQKGDIAEGYSVSREKKESFPLTVTSAQKNPTAFYLCASTPGQGAYEQFFGPGTRLTVL.

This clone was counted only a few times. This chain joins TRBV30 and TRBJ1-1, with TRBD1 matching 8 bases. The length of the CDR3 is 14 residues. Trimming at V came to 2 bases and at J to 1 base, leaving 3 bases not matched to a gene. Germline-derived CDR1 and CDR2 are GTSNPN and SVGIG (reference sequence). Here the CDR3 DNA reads TGTGCCTGGAGTATCACAGGGGGGAACACTGAAGCTTTCTTT. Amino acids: CAWSITGGNTEAFF.